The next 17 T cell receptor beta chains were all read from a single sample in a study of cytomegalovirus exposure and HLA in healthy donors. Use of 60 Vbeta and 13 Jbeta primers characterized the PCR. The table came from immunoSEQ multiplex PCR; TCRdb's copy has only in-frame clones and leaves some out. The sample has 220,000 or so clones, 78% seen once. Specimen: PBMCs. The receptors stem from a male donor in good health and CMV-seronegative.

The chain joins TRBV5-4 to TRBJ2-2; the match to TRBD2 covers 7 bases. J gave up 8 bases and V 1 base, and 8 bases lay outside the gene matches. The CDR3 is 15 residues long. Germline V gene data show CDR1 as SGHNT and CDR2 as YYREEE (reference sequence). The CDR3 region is CASSLQGPRGGELFF. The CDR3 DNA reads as TGTGCCAGCAGCTTGCAGGGACCGCGGGGGGGGGAGCTGTTTTTT.

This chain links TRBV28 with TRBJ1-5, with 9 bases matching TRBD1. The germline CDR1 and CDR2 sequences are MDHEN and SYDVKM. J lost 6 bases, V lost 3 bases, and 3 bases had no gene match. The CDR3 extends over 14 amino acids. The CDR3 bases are TGTGCCAGCAGTTTCGGACAGGGGTTTCAGCCCCAGCATTTT. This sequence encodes CASSFGQGFQPQHF.

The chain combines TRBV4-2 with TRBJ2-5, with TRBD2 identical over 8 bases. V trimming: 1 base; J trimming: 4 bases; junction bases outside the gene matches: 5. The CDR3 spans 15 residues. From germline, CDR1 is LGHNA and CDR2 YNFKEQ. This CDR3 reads CASSQVTGGPETQYF. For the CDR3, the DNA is TGTGCCAGCAGCCAAGTTACGGGAGGGCCAGAGACCCAGTACTTC.

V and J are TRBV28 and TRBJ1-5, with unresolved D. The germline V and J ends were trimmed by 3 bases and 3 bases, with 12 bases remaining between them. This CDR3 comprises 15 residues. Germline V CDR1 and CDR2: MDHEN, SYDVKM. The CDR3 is CASSLAGSFNQPQHF. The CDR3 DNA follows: TGTGCCAGCAGTTTGGCAGGATCCTTCAATCAGCCCCAGCATTTT.

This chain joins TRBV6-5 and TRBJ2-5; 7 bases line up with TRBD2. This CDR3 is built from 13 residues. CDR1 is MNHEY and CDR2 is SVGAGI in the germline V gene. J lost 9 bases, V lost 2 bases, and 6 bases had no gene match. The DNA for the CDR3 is TGTGCCAGCAGTTACAGGGAGGGAGGGGCCCAGTACTTC. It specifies CASSYREGGAQYF.

The CDR3 DNA reads as TGTGCCAGCAGTTTGGGGGAATCGACAGGGAAGTACTTC. Its protein is CASSLGESTGKYF. V gene TRBV28 combines with J gene TRBJ2-7; 7 nucleotides align to TRBD1. CDR1 is MDHEN and CDR2 is SYDVKM in the germline V gene. This CDR3 has 13 amino acids. Unmatched junction bases numbered 10, after V lost 3 bases and J lost 11 bases.

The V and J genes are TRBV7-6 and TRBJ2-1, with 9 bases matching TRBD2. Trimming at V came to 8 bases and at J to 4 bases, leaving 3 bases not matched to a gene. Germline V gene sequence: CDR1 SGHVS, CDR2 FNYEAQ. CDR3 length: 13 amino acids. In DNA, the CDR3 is TGTGCCAGCGCGGGAGGGCCGTACAATGAGCAGTTCTTC. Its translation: CASAGGPYNEQFF.

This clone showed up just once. CDR3 in amino acids: CASSYEGLATEQFF. The CDR3 region has the DNA TGTGCCAGCAGTTACGAGGGACTAGCGACTGAGCAGTTCTTC. This chain uses TRBV6-5 with TRBJ2-1, with TRBD2 matching over 10 bases. There are 14 residues in the CDR3. The germline V gene has CDR1 MNHEY and CDR2 SVGAGI. J gave up 9 bases and V 2 bases, and 4 bases lay outside the gene matches.

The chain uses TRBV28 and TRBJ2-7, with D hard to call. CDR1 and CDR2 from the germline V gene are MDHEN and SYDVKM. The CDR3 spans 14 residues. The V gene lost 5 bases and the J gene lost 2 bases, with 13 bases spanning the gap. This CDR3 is CASSAASTPYEQYF. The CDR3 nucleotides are TGTGCCAGCAGTGCGGCAAGTACGCCCTACGAGCAGTACTTC.

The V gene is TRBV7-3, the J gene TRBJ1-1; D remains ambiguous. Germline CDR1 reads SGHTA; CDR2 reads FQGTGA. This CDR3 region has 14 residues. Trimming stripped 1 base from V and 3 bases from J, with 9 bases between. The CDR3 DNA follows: TGTGCCAGCAGCTTAAGCGGCGAGCACACTGAAGCTTTCTTT. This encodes CASSLSGEHTEAFF.

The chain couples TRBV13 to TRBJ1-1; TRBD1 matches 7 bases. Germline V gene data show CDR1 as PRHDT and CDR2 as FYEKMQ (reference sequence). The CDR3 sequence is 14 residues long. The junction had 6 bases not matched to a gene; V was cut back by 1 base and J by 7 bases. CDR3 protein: CASSLDTGAVEAFF. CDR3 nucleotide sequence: TGTGCCAGCAGCTTAGATACAGGGGCCGTTGAAGCTTTCTTT.

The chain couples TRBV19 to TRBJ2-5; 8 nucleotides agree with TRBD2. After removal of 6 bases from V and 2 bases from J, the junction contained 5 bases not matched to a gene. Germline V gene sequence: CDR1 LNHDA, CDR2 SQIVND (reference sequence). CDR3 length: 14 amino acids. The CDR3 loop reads CASRPREVQETQYF. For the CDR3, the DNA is TGTGCCAGTAGACCGCGGGAGGTACAAGAGACCCAGTACTTC.

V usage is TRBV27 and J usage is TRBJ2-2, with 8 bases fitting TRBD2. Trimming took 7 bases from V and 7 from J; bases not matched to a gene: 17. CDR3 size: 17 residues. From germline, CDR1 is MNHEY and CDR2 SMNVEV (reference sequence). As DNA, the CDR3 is TGTGCCAGCACCCCGGTTGACAGAGCGGGAGTTATCGGGGAGCTGTTTTTT. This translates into CASTPVDRAGVIGELFF.

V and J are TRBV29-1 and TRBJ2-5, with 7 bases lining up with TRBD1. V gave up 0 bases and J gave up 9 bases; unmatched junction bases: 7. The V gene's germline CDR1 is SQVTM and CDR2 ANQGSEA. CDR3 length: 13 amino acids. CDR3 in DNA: TGCAGCGTTGAAGACCCAGGGGGTCGGTCCCAGTACTTC. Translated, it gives CSVEDPGGRSQYF.

Written as DNA, the CDR3 is TGTGCCAGCAGCTTGATTGGGCAGTCCAAAAACATTCAGTACTTC. It encodes CASSLIGQSKNIQYF. The chain joins TRBV5-6 to TRBJ2-4; no definite D call. V was clipped by 1 base and J by 2 bases, with 10 bases between them. This CDR3 is built from 15 residues. Germline V gives CDR1 SGHDT, CDR2 YYEEEE.

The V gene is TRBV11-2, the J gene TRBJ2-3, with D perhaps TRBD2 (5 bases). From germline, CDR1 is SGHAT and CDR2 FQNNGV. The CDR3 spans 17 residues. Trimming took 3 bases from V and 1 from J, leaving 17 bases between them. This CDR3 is CASSFTRRLRGTDTQYF. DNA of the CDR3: TGTGCCAGCAGCTTCACCCGGAGACTGAGGGGCACAGATACGCAGTATTTT.

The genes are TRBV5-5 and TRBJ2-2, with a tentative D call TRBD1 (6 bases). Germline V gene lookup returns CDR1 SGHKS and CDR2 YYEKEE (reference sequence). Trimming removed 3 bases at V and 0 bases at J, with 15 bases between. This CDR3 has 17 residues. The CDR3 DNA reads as TGTGCCAGCAGCTCCACACAGGGCGGGTCGAACACCGGGGAGCTGTTTTTT. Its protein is CASSSTQGGSNTGELFF.